These T cell receptor beta chains were read from a single sample in a study of blood T cell repertoires in COVID-19. Produced via immunoSEQ multiplex PCR; TCRdb's table is partial and in-frame only. The table records some 270,000 clones, roughly 88% of them present only once. Sequencing was done on a sample of peripheral blood. The receptor set was obtained from a woman aged 65 to 85 with acute or convalescent COVID-19. The conserved cysteine and the conserved F or W are not part of the CDR3 here.

TRBV7-3	TRBJ2-7	ASFRAPTGNKDRVLAYEQY
TRBV5-1	TRBJ2-7	ASSGRTDQAYEQY
TRBV5-4	TRBJ2-1	ASSLELAGGNEQF
TRBV29-1	TRBJ1-1	SVRHGGTEAF
TRBV30	TRBJ1-1	AWTLDRVDTEAF
TRBV6-1	TRBJ2-5	ASSDKLAGALGETQY
TRBV5-1	TRBJ1-2	ASSLEEGAYGYT
TRBV28	TRBJ2-5	ASTRTSGVTFRKETQY
TRBV5-1	TRBJ1-1	ASSLVLQGAEAF
TRBV11-2	TRBJ1-2	ASSPHPGAGVYGYT
TRBV3-1/TRBV3-2	TRBJ2-3	ASSHVLAGRGDTQY
TRBV6-5	TRBJ2-7	ASRNPVTGYEQY
TRBV19	TRBJ1-2	ASSSTGSGSGYT
TRBV4-1	TRBJ1-4	ASSPNDLGTGNEKLF
TRBV10-2	TRBJ2-5	ASSDSGTGGRKTQY
TRBV19	TRBJ2-6	ASTDSTGFSGANVLT
TRBV14	TRBJ1-1	ASSQETRNTEAF
TRBV27	TRBJ2-1	ASSPRWTGGPSSYNEQF
TRBV6-8	TRBJ1-2	ASRTVLHYGYT
TRBV7-9	TRBJ2-3	ASSLDLAGTDTQY
TRBV5-1	TRBJ2-1	ASSPARGLLEQF
TRBV2	TRBJ2-6	ASNGLSGANVLT
TRBV3-1/TRBV3-2	TRBJ2-7	ASSSGGRYEQY
TRBV5-1	TRBJ2-1	ASSSLPGQDYNEQF
TRBV6-5	TRBJ2-2	ASRETGPGELF
TRBV7-3	TRBJ2-1	ASSPLSGGSGEQF